The present TCR beta chain was sequenced within a study of CD8 T cells in Susac syndrome (dated by TCRdb to about 2019). In terms of the full investigation: Repertoire sequencing was used to test whether CD8+ T cell activation and differentiation in Susac syndrome was antigen driven.

Based on the germline V gene, the CDR1 and CDR2 sequences are SGHVS and FQNEAQ. Inclusive of the bounding cysteine and phenylalanine, the CDR3 is 14 residues long. Just the 42-base CDR3 DNA is kept, in frame starting at base 1. V lost 4 bases and J lost 4 bases; the stretch between them is 13 bases long. Beyond this particular receptor, the publication reports: The number of individuals in the TCR sequencing and HLA analysis was acknowledged as relatively small.

Concerning this clonotype itself: It has no known antigen specificity. Base qualities are missing; no much larger clone stands one base away.

Peripheral blood CD8+ and CD4+ T cells from healthy donors, Susac syndrome patients and multiple sclerosis patients were profiled by high-throughput TCR beta sequencing. Healthy donors were age- and sex-matched controls. Bulk CD8+ and CD4+ T cells were purified by magnetic negative isolation, while CD8+ TEMRA cells were enriched using FACS. Blood was drawn into EDTA tubes, processed within 24 hours, and PBMCs were isolated by density gradient centrifugation. PBMCs intended for TCR sequencing were cryopreserved in liquid nitrogen and thawed later in a water bath at 37 degrees C. A purity of at least 90% was achieved for sorted or isolated CD4+, CD8+ and CD8+ TEMRA cells. RNA was extracted using the RNeasy kit, and about 0.45 to 1 ug of the RNA was reverse transcribed with random hexamers. The immunoSEQ multiplex PCR assay, which covers 54 Vbeta and 13 Jbeta segments, was used to amplify TCR beta CDR3 regions. Bias from PCR amplification was corrected by using a synthetic template baseline for primer optimization and for computational correction. Per the source publication's procedure: Reads were annotated to V, D and J genes per IMGT and analyzed with immunoSEQ Analyzer, keeping only productive sequences. To calculate clonality, Shannon entropy was normalized by log2 of the number of productive unique sequences and then subtracted from one. For each patient and control, public and private clones were evaluated within the 100 most prevalent clones. A clone was defined as Susac-specific if it was absent from the healthy and MS cohorts, from some 1,100 published viral clones and from other ImmuneACCESS disease sequences. The public reads were reanalyzed by TCRdb: fastp trimming at Q25, MiXCR alignment, in-frame beta chains only. Every distinct CDR3 protein forms one entry, paired with its most common genes and DNA. These V and J calls rely on TCRdb rather than the paper's analysis. A total of roughly 130,000 distinct CDR3 sequences appear in this sample, 90% to 95% of them only once. The ten largest clones represent 0.09% to 0.15% of the sample.

The V and J genes are TRBV7-8 and TRBJ1-2; no D gene can be assigned with confidence. The sequenced sample was CD4+ T cells from PBMCs. This sequence originates from a human donor in good health. Here the CDR3 is given as CASSSRRVPYGYTF. The base sequence is TGTGCCAGCAGCTCACGTCGGGTTCCCTATGGCTACACCTTC.